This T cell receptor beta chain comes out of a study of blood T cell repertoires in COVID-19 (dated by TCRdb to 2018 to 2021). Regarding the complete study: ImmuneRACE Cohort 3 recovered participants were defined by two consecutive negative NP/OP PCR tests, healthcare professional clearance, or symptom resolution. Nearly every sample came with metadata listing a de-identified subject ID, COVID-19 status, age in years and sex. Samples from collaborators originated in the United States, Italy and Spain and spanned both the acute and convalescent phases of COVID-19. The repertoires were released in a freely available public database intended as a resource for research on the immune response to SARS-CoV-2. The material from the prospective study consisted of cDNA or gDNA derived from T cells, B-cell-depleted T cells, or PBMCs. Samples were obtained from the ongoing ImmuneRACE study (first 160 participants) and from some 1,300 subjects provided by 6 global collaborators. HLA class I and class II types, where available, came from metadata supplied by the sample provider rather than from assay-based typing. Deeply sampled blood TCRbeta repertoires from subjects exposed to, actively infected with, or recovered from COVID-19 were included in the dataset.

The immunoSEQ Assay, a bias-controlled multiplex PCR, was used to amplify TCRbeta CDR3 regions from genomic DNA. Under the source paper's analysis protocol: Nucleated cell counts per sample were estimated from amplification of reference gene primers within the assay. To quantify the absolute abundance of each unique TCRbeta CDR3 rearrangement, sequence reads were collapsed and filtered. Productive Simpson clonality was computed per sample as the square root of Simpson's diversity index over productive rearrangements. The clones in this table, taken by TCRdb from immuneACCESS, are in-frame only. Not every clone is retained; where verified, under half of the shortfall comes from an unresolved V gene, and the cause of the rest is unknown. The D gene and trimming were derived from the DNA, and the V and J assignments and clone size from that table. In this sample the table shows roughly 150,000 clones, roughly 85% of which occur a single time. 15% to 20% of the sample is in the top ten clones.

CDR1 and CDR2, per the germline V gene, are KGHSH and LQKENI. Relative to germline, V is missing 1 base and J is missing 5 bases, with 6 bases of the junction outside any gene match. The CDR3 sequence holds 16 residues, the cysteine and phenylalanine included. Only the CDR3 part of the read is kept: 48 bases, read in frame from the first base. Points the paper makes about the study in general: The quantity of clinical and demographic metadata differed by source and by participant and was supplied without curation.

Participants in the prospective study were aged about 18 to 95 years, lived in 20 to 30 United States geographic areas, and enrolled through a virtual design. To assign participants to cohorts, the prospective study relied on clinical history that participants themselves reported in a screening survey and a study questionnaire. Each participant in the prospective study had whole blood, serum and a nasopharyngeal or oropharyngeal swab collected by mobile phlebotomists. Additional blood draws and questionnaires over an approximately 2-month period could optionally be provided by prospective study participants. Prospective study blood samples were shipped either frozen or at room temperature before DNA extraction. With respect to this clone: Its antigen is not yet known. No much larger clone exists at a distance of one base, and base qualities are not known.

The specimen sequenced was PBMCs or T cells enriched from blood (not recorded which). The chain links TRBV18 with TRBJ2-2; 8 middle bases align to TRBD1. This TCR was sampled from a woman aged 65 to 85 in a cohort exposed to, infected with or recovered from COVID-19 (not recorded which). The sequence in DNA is TGTGCCAGCTCACCACAGACAGGGGCTGGTACCGGGGAGCTGTTTTTT. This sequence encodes CASSPQTGAGTGELFF. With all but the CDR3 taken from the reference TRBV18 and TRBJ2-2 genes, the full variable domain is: NAGVMQNPRHLVRRRGQEARLRCSPMKGHSHVYWYRQLPEEGLKFMVYLQKENIIDESGMPKERFSAEFPKEGPSILRIQQVVRGDSAAYFCASSPQTGAGTGELFFGEGSRLTVL.